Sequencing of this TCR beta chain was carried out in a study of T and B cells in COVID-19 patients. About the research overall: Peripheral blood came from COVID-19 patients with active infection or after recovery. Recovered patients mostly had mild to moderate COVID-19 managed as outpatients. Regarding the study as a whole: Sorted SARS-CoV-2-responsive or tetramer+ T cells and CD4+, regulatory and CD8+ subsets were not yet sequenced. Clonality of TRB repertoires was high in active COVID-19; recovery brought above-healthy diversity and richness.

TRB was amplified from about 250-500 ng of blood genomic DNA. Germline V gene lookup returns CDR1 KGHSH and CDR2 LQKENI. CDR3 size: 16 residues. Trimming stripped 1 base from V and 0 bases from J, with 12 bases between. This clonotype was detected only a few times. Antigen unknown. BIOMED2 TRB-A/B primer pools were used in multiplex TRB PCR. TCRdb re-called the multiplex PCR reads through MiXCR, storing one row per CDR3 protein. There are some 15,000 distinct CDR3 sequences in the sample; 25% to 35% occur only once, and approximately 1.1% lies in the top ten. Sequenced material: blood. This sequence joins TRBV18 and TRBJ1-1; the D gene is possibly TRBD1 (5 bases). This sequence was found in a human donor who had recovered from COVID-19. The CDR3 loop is CASSPLTVRMNTEAFF. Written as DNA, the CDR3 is TGTGCCAGCTCACCACTGACAGTTAGAATGAACACTGAAGCTTTCTTT.